The 6 T cell receptor beta chains below come from one sample, sequenced in a study of T cell repertoires in cytomegalovirus infection. TCRdb re-analysed the reads in MiXCR, keeping a single row per CDR3 protein. Here the sample spans roughly 920,000 distinct CDR3 sequences, around 32% being singletons. These receptors have no identified antigens. The specimen comprised cultured CD8+ T cells from PBMCs, sampled from culture after CMV antigen stimulation. Receptors originate from a human donor in good health (CMV status not recorded). Some clones in this sample may be carry-over from other donors' samples.

V gene TRBV2 combines with J gene TRBJ2-3; the match to TRBD1 covers 8 bases. J lost 5 bases, V lost 7 bases, and 14 bases had no gene match. The CDR3 loop spans 16 amino acids. CDR1 SNHLY and CDR2 FYNNEI come from the germline V gene. CDR3 protein: CASTRRGQDGGDTQYF. The CDR3 nucleotides read TGTGCCAGCACCCGAAGGGGACAGGATGGTGGAGATACGCAGTATTTT.

This clonotype was recorded a few times. CDR3: CASSYSRTGGASGSTGELFF. CDR3 bases: TGTGCCAGCAGTTACTCAAGGACAGGGGGCGCATCGGGCTCCACCGGGGAGCTGTTTTTT. V and J are TRBV6-2 or TRBV6-3 and TRBJ2-2, with TRBD1 identical over 11 bases. The CDR3 runs to 20 residues. With 0 bases clipped from V and 4 bases from J, the junction kept 13 bases outside the gene matches. The germline gives CDR1 MNHEY, CDR2 SVGEGT.

This clonotype came up a few times. This chain uses TRBV3-1 with TRBJ1-3; D uncertain. CDR1 LGHDT and CDR2 YNNKEL come from the germline V gene (reference sequence). Trimming left V 2 bases short and J 1 base short, with 12 bases between. The CDR3 is 16 residues long. The CDR3 sequence is CASSQWKELSGNTIYF. CDR3 DNA sequence: TGTGCCAGCAGCCAATGGAAGGAGTTATCTGGAAACACCATATATTTT.

J is TRBJ1-4 and V is TRBV7-9; D not certain. Germline V gene data show CDR1 as SEHNR and CDR2 as FQNEAQ (reference sequence). V lost 4 bases to trimming and J lost 8 bases, with 8 bases between them. This CDR3 spans 12 amino acids. The CDR3 here is CASSYAGEKLFF. The DNA for the CDR3 is TGTGCCAGCAGCTATGCGGGGGAAAAACTGTTTTTT.

This clonotype has ten or more counts. This chain connects TRBV12-3 or TRBV12-4 to TRBJ2-7; D is unresolved. V gave up 3 bases and J gave up 3 bases, with 6 bases separating them. The CDR3 runs 12 residues. This chain's CDR3 is CASSFVSYEQYF. The CDR3 DNA sequence: TGTGCCAGCAGTTTTGTTAGCTACGAGCAGTACTTC.

The chain has TRBV27 and TRBJ2-3; D is ambiguous. The germline CDR1 and CDR2 sequences are MNHEY and SMNVEV (reference sequence). V lost 2 bases to trimming and J lost 6 bases, with 12 bases between them. The CDR3 has 14 residues. The CDR3 region has the DNA TGTGCCAGCAGTTTAGGATTTAAGAGCGATACGCAGTATTTT. Amino acids: CASSLGFKSDTQYF.